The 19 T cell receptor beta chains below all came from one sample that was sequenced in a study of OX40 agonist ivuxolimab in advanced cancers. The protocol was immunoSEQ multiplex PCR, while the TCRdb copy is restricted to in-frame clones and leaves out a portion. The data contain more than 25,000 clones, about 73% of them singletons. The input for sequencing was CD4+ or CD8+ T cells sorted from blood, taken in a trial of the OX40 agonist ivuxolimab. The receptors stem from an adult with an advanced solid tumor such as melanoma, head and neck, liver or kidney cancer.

The CDR3, as DNA: TGTGCCAGCAGTTACGACAGGGGGAACACTGAAGCTTTCTTT. Its protein is CASSYDRGNTEAFF. The chain couples TRBV6-6 to TRBJ1-1, with 8 bases matching TRBD1. With 2 bases clipped from V and 1 base from J, the junction kept 0 bases outside the gene matches. The CDR3 runs to 14 residues. The germline V gene encodes CDR1 MNHNY and CDR2 SVGAGI (reference sequence).

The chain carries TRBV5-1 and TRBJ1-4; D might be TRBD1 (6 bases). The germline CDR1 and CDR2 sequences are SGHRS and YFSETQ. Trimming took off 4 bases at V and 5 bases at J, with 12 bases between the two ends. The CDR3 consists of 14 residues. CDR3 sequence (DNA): TGCGCCAGCAGCGCTGGACAGAGAAATGAAAAACTGTTTTTT. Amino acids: CASSAGQRNEKLFF. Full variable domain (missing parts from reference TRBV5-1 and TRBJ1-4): KAGVTQTPRYLIKTRGQQVTLSCSPISGHRSVSWYQQTPGQGLQFLFEYFSETQRNKGNFPGRFSGRQFSNSRSEMNVSTLELGDSALYLCASSAGQRNEKLFFGSGTQLSVL.

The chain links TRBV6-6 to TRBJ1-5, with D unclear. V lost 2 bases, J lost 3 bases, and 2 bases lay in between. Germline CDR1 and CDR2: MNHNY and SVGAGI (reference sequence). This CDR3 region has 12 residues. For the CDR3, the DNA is TGTGCCAGCAGTTACGCCAATCAGCCCCAGCATTTT. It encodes CASSYANQPQHF.

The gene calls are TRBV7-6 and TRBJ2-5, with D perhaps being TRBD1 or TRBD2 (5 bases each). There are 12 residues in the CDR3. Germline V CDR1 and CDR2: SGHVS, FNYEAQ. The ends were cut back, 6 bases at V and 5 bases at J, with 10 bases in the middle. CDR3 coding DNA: TGTGCCAGCAGTGGGGGTGGGGAGACCCAGTACTTC. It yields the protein CASSGGGETQYF. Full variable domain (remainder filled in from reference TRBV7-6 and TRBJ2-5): GAGVSQSPRYKVTKRGQDVALRCDPISGHVSLYWYRQALGQGPEFLTYFNYEAQQDKSGLPNDRFSAERPEGSISTLTIQRTEQRDSAMYRCASSGGGETQYFGPGTRLLVL.

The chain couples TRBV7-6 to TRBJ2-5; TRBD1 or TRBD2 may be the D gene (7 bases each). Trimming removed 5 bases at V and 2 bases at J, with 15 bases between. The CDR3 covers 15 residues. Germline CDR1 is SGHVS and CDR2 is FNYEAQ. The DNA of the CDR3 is TGTGCCAGCAGCCCGACAGGGAGGGAGCAAGAGACCCAGTACTTC. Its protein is CASSPTGREQETQYF.

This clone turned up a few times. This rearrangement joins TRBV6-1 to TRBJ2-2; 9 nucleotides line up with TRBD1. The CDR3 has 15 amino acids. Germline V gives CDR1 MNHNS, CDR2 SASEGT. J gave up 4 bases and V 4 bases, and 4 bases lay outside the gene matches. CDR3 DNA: TGTGCCAGCAGTGGACAGGGGGTGGGCACCGGGGAGCTGTTTTTT. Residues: CASSGQGVGTGELFF.

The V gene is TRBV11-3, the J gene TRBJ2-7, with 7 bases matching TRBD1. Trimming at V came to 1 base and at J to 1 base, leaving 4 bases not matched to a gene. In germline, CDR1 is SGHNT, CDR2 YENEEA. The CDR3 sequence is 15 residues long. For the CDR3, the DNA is TGTGCCAGCAGCTTAGCACGGGACAGATCCTACGAGCAGTACTTC. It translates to CASSLARDRSYEQYF.

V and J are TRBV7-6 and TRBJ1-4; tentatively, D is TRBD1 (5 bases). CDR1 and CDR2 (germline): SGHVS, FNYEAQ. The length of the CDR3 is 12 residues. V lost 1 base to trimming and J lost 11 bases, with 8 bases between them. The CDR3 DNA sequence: TGTGCCAGCAGCTTAGATGGGGGGAAACTGTTTTTT. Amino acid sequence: CASSLDGGKLFF.

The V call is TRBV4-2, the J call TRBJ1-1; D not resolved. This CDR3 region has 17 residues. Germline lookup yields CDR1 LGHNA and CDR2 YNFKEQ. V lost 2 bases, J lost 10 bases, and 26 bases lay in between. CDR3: CASSQKRERDDLGSAFF. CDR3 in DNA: TGTGCCAGCAGCCAAAAAAGAGAACGGGATGACTTAGGGTCAGCTTTCTTT.

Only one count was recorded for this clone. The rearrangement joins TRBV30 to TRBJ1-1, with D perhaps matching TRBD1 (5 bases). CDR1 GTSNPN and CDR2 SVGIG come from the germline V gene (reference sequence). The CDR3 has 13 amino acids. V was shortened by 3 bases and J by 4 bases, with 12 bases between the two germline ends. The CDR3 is CAWRTMGGTEAFF. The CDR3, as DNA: TGTGCCTGGAGGACAATGGGGGGCACTGAAGCTTTCTTT.

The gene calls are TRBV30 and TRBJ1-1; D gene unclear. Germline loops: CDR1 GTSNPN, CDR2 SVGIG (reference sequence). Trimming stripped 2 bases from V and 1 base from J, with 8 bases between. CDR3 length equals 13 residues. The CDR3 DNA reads TGTGCCTGGAGTATGGCTCGGAACACTGAAGCTTTCTTT. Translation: CAWSMARNTEAFF.

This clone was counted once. This CDR3 is CASTEVAGGNSPLHF. In DNA, the CDR3 is TGTGCCTCCACTGAGGTGGCAGGTGGAAATTCACCCCTCCACTTT. The chain couples TRBV28 to TRBJ1-6; D remains unclear. V gave up 11 bases and J gave up 7 bases, with 21 bases separating them. The CDR3 has 15 amino acids. Germline V gene data show CDR1 as MDHEN and CDR2 as SYDVKM.

The DNA for the CDR3 is TGTGCCAGCAGCTTGCATCAGCGGGGGGTCACAGATACGCAGTATTTT. Translation: CASSLHQRGVTDTQYF. This sequence joins TRBV5-4 and TRBJ2-3, with 9 nucleotides matching TRBD2. V shed 1 base and J 2 bases; nucleotides not matched to a gene: 5. The germline V gene encodes CDR1 SGHNT and CDR2 YYREEE (reference sequence). This CDR3 is 16 amino acids long.

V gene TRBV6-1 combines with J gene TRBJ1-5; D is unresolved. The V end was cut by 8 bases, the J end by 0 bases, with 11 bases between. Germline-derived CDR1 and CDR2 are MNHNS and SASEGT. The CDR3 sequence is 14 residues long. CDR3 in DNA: TGTGCCAGCGGTAATGTGTATAGCAATCAGCCCCAGCATTTT. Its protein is CASGNVYSNQPQHF.

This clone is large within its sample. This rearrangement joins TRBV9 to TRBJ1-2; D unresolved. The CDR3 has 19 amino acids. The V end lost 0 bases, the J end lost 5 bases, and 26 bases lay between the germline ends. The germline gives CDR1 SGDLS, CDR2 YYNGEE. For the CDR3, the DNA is TGTGCCAGCAGCGTAGCGGGCAATTTTAAGTGTCGGGCGATTTATGGCTACACCTTC. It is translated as CASSVAGNFKCRAIYGYTF.

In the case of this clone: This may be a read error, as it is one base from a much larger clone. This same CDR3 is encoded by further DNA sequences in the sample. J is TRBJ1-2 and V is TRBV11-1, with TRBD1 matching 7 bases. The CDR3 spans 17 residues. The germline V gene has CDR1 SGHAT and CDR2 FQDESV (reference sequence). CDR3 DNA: TGTGCCAGCAGCCCCAACACGGGGTCCAGAGGGGGCTATGGCTACACCTTT. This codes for CASSPNTGSRGGYGYTF.

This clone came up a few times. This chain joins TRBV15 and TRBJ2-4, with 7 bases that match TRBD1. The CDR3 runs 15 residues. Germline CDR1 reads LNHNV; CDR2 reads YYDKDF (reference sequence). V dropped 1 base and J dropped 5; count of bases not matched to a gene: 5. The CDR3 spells CATSRGGGSENIQYF. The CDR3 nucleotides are TGTGCCACCAGCAGAGGAGGGGGCAGTGAAAACATTCAGTACTTC.

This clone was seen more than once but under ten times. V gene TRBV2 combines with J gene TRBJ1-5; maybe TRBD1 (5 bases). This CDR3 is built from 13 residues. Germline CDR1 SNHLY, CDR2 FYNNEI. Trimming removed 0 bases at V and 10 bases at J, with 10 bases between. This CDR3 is CASSEAEGLPQHF. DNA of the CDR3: TGTGCCAGCAGTGAAGCTGAGGGGCTTCCCCAGCATTTT. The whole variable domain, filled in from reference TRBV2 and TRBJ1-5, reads EPEVTQTPSHQVTQMGQEVILRCVPISNHLYFYWYRQILGQKVEFLVSFYNNEISEKSEIFDDQFSVERPDGSNFTLKIRSTKLEDSAMYFCASSEAEGLPQHFGDGTRLSIL.

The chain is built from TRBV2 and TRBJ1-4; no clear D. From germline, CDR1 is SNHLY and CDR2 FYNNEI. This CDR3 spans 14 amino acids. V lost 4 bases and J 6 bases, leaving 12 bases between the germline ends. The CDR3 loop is CASSGIAAYEKLFF. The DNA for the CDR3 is TGTGCCAGCAGTGGTATTGCTGCTTATGAAAAACTGTTTTTT.